This record concerns one T cell receptor (beta chain) sequence. This sample is part of a study of technical replicates of blood from four donors. Sequencing was performed with immunoSEQ multiplex PCR; in TCRdb, only in-frame clones are kept and a portion is missing. Among under 85,000 clones listed, 85% to 95% were seen once. This receptor was identified in a human donor in good health. Material: T cells isolated from PBMCs.

The DNA of the CDR3 is TGTGCCAGCGCCCCAACGGGAGGATCTTACGAGCAGTACTTC. This sequence encodes CASAPTGGSYEQYF. The chain employs TRBV6-5 and TRBJ2-7; 7 bases align to TRBD2. Germline V CDR1 and CDR2: MNHEY, SVGAGI. J lost 4 bases, V lost 8 bases, and 11 bases had no gene match. There are 14 residues in the CDR3.